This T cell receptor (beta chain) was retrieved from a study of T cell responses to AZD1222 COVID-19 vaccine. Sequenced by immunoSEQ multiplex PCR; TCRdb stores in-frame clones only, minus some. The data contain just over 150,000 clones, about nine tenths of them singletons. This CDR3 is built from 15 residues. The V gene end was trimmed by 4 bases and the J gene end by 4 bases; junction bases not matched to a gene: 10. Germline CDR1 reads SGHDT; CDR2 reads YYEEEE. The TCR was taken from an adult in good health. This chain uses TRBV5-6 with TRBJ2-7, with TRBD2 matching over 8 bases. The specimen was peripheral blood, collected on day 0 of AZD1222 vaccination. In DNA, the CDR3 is TGTGCCAGCAGCCCCGGAGCTAGCGGGTTTTACGAGCAGTACTTC. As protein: CASSPGASGFYEQYF.